Following are 22 T cell receptor beta chains from one sample sequenced in a study of PD-1 blockade in classical Hodgkin lymphoma. Libraries were prepared by immunoSEQ multiplex PCR; TCRdb keeps only in-frame clonotypes and omits some of them. The repertoire consists of roughly 20,000 clones, with around nine tenths occurring once and the leading ten covering about 7%. Time point meaning: newly diagnosed, previously untreated cHL patient sample. Negative selection with magnets was how CD8+ T cells were isolated from the thawed PBMCs. Sequencing used CD8+ T cells from blood. Source of these receptors: a human donor with classical Hodgkin lymphoma.

This chain uses TRBV6-6 with TRBJ1-2; D is possibly TRBD1 (6 bases). The germline CDR1 and CDR2 sequences are MNHNY and SVGAGI (reference sequence). V gave up 3 bases and J gave up 4 bases, with 15 bases separating them. The CDR3 length is 15 residues. The DNA for the CDR3 is TGTGCCAGCAGTTATTTACAGGGCTCCGGCTATGGCTACACCTTC. Protein sequence: CASSYLQGSGYGYTF.

Judged by abundance, this clone is large. This chain uses TRBV9 with TRBJ2-4; TRBD1 matches at 7 bases. The CDR3 contains 16 residues. Germline lookup yields CDR1 SGDLS and CDR2 YYNGEE. Trimming took 1 base from V and 6 from J; bases not matched to a gene: 10. The CDR3 DNA reads TGTGCCAGCAGCGTATGGAAGGGGGCGATGACAAACATTCAGTACTTC. Translating it yields CASSVWKGAMTNIQYF. The whole variable domain, remainder taken from reference TRBV9 and TRBJ2-4, is DSGVTQTPKHLITATGQRVTLRCSPRSGDLSVYWYQQSLDQGLQFLIQYYNGEERAKGNILERFSAQQFPDLHSELNLSSLELGDSALYFCASSVWKGAMTNIQYFGAGTRLSVL.

V usage is TRBV7-2 and J usage is TRBJ2-7; 7 bases match TRBD2. CDR1 and CDR2 from the germline V gene are SGHTA and FQGNSA. The CDR3 totals 14 residues. Trimming removed 5 bases from V and 4 bases from J; junction bases left unmatched: 8. CDR3 sequence: CASSPLAGPYEQYF. The CDR3 nucleotides are TGTGCCAGCAGCCCATTAGCGGGCCCATACGAGCAGTACTTC.

The chain employs TRBV5-1 and TRBJ2-5, with TRBD2 identical over 8 bases. From germline, CDR1 is SGHRS and CDR2 YFSETQ. The CDR3 has 14 amino acids. After removal of 5 bases from V and 5 bases from J, the junction contained 8 bases not matched to a gene. The CDR3 DNA is TGCGCCAGCAGTTGGGCGGGGGGAACGGAGACCCAGTACTTC. This sequence encodes CASSWAGGTETQYF.

This chain joins TRBV5-8 and TRBJ1-1; 8 bases match TRBD1. Germline V CDR1 and CDR2: SGHTS, YDEGEE. The J segment lost 11 bases and the V segment lost 0 bases, leaving 15 bases of the junction unmatched. The length of the CDR3 is 16 residues. As DNA, the CDR3 is TGTGCCAGCAGCTTGGCCGACAGGGGTATACTCAGTGGGGCTTTCTTT. Protein: CASSLADRGILSGAFF. The full variable domain, its missing parts supplied by reference TRBV5-8 and TRBJ1-1, is EAGVTQSPTHLIKTRGQQATLRCSPISGHTSVYWYQQALGLGLQFLLWYDEGEERNRGNFPPRFSGRQFPNYSSELNVNALELEDSALYLCASSLADRGILSGAFFGQGTRLTVV.

This clone occurred a few times. V usage is TRBV10-1 and J usage is TRBJ1-1, with D possibly TRBD1 on 5 matching bases. The CDR3 has 15 amino acids. V was shortened by 2 bases and J by 3 bases, with 13 bases between the two germline ends. Per the germline V gene, CDR1 is WNHNN and CDR2 is SYGVQD (reference sequence). CDR3 nucleotide sequence: TGCGCCAGCAGTGAGACTCAGGGATGGGACACTGAAGCTTTCTTT. It yields the protein CASSETQGWDTEAFF.

The J gene is TRBJ2-3, the V gene TRBV6-1; D not resolved. Germline CDR1 MNHNS, CDR2 SASEGT. Trimming cost V 1 base and J 7 bases, with 15 bases left between them. The CDR3 runs to 15 residues. The CDR3 nucleotides read TGTGCCAGCAGTGAAGAGGGATATGTAATAAATACGCAGTATTTT. This encodes CASSEEGYVINTQYF.

The chain is built from TRBV6-6 and TRBJ2-5; D gene uncertain. This CDR3 is built from 12 residues. Germline CDR1 and CDR2: MNHNY and SVGAGI (reference sequence). Trimming removed 5 bases from V and 6 bases from J, with 10 bases in between. The CDR3 spells CASSNNRKTQYF. The CDR3 nucleotides read TGTGCCAGCAGTAATAATCGAAAGACCCAGTACTTC.

The genes are TRBV19 and TRBJ2-1, with 9 bases identical to TRBD2. Germline assignment: CDR1 LNHDA and CDR2 SQIVND (reference sequence). V shed 3 bases, J shed 10 bases, and the junction held 4 bases outside the gene matches. This CDR3 has 13 amino acids. The CDR3 reads CASSMGLAGEQFF. The CDR3 bases are TGTGCCAGTAGTATGGGACTAGCTGGGGAGCAGTTCTTC.

The chain couples TRBV30 to TRBJ2-3; TRBD1 agrees at 10 bases. V dropped 2 bases and J dropped 2; count of bases not matched to a gene: 4. The CDR3 has 15 residues. The germline V gene has CDR1 GTSNPN and CDR2 SVGIG (reference sequence). DNA of the CDR3: TGTGCCTGGAGTTCTGGACAGGGGGACACAGATACGCAGTATTTT. Its protein product is CAWSSGQGDTDTQYF.

This chain joins TRBV7-9 and TRBJ1-2, with D perhaps TRBD1 (6 bases). Trimming left V 1 base short and J 4 bases short, with 10 bases between. Germline CDR1 SEHNR, CDR2 FQNEAQ (reference sequence). The CDR3 is made up of 14 amino acids. The CDR3 nucleotides read TGTGCCAGCAGCTTAGGCAGGGGAGGCTATGGCTACACCTTC. Translation gives CASSLGRGGYGYTF.

J is TRBJ2-1 and V is TRBV29-1; D possibly corresponds to TRBD2 (6 bases). V lost 5 bases and J lost 3, with 14 bases in between. The CDR3 contains 14 residues. Germline loops: CDR1 SQVTM, CDR2 ANQGSEA. The CDR3 DNA is TGCAGCGTTCCGAGCCCGGGGGACTACAATGAGCAGTTCTTC. It specifies CSVPSPGDYNEQFF.

The chain uses TRBV10-3 and TRBJ2-3, with 10 bases lining up with TRBD2. Trimming cost V 6 bases and J 4 bases; bases outside gene matches: 13. CDR3 length: 17 amino acids. Germline values: CDR1 ENHRY, CDR2 SYGVKD. The CDR3 loop reads CAISHRGLAIWADTQYF. The CDR3 nucleotides are TGTGCCATCAGCCACCGGGGACTAGCGATATGGGCAGATACGCAGTATTTT.

The chain recombines TRBV10-3 with TRBJ2-7; D call uncertain. There are 12 residues in the CDR3. The germline gives CDR1 ENHRY, CDR2 SYGVKD. The V end lost 2 bases, the J end lost 1 base, and 3 bases lay between the germline ends. The CDR3 DNA reads TGTGCCATCAGTGAGGGGTCCTACGAGCAGTACTTC. Encoded protein: CAISEGSYEQYF.

This CDR3 reads CASRVRGAGANVLTF. CDR3 nucleotides: TGTGCCAGCAGAGTCAGGGGAGCTGGGGCCAACGTCCTGACTTTC. This chain joins TRBV28 and TRBJ2-6, with a tentative D call TRBD1 (6 bases). The CDR3 totals 15 residues. CDR1 is MDHEN, CDR2 SYDVKM, per germline. V was clipped by 6 bases and J by 2 bases, with 11 bases between them.

The J gene is TRBJ2-7, the V gene TRBV13; TRBD1 is a possible D gene (6 bases). The CDR3 is made up of 14 amino acids. Deletions cut 2 bases from V and 0 bases from J, with 8 bases between. The V gene's germline CDR1 is PRHDT and CDR2 FYEKMQ (reference sequence). CDR3 DNA sequence: TGTGCCAGCAGCTTAAAAGGGGGCTCCTACGAGCAGTACTTC. It translates to CASSLKGGSYEQYF.

This clone is a singleton in its sample. V and J are TRBV19 and TRBJ2-6; 9 bases align to TRBD1. The CDR3 is made up of 18 amino acids. The germline V gene encodes CDR1 LNHDA and CDR2 SQIVND (reference sequence). J gave up 1 base and V 11 bases, and 15 bases lay outside the gene matches. CDR3 amino acids: CASKPGTGLRSGANVLTF. In nucleotides, the CDR3 is TGTGCCTCAAAGCCAGGGACAGGGCTCCGATCTGGGGCCAACGTCCTGACTTTC. The whole variable domain, filled in from reference TRBV19 and TRBJ2-6, reads DGGITQSPKYLFRKEGQNVTLSCEQNLNHDAMYWYRQDPGQGLRLIYYSQIVNDFQKGDIAEGYSVSREKKESFPLTVTSAQKNPTAFYLCASKPGTGLRSGANVLTFGAGSRLTVL.

V usage is TRBV6-5 and J usage is TRBJ2-7; perhaps TRBD2 as D (6 bases). The CDR3 contains 13 residues. CDR1 and CDR2 (germline): MNHEY, SVGAGI. The germline V and J ends were trimmed by 7 bases and 4 bases, with 14 bases remaining between them. CDR3 DNA: TGTGCCAGCACCTCGGGGGAGACTTACGAGCAGTACTTC. As protein: CASTSGETYEQYF.

This chain uses TRBV15 with TRBJ2-3, with D possibly being TRBD2 (6 bases). Looked up from germline, CDR1 is LNHNV and CDR2 is YYDKDF (reference sequence). V gave up 3 bases and J gave up 5 bases, with 12 bases separating them. This CDR3 has 14 residues. CDR3 DNA sequence: TGTGCCACCAGCAGCGGAAGGGGACTAGATACGCAGTATTTT. Protein product: CATSSGRGLDTQYF.

This chain uses TRBV7-8 with TRBJ2-7; 8 bases match TRBD1. The length of the CDR3 is 15 residues. The germline V gene encodes CDR1 SGHVS and CDR2 FQNEAQ. Trimming removed 1 base from V and 7 bases from J; junction bases left unmatched: 9. The CDR3 DNA sequence: TGTGCCAGCAGCTTAGAGCGGCAGGGGGCCGGTGAGCAGTACTTC. As protein: CASSLERQGAGEQYF.

The chain employs TRBV28 and TRBJ1-2, with 11 nucleotides matching TRBD1. CDR1 MDHEN and CDR2 SYDVKM come from the germline V gene. There are 16 residues in the CDR3. The junction had 11 bases not matched to a gene; V was cut back by 5 bases and J by 6 bases. CDR3 residues: CASSLLRTGGINGYTF. The CDR3 region has the DNA TGTGCCAGCAGTCTCCTCCGGACAGGGGGCATAAATGGCTACACCTTC.

The chain joins TRBV7-9 to TRBJ1-5, with a possible D match to TRBD1 (5 bases). Germline V gene sequence: CDR1 SEHNR, CDR2 FQNEAQ (reference sequence). V was trimmed by 1 base and J by 7 bases, leaving 8 bases between them. The CDR3 runs 13 residues. The chain's CDR3 is CASSLGGGQPQHF. The CDR3 coding sequence is TGTGCCAGCAGCTTAGGGGGGGGACAGCCCCAGCATTTT.